The next 11 T cell receptor beta chains were all read from a single sample in a study of blood T cell repertoires in COVID-19. Repertoires were generated with immunoSEQ multiplex PCR, while TCRdb's copy carries only in-frame clones and drops some. The repertoire holds about 210,000 clones, approximately 80% seen once, with about 13% in the top ten. The source material was peripheral blood. The receptors derive from a human donor in a cohort sampled during active COVID-19.

The chain employs TRBV2 and TRBJ2-1; possible D gene TRBD2, 6 bases. This CDR3 has 14 amino acids. The V end lost 8 bases, the J end lost 2 bases, and 13 bases lay between the germline ends. Germline V CDR1 and CDR2: SNHLY, FYNNEI. CDR3 in DNA: TGTGCCAGCGGAAAGTCGGGGGCCTACAATGAGCAGTTCTTC. This gives the protein CASGKSGAYNEQFF.

The rearrangement joins TRBV5-1 to TRBJ1-2; 12 bases map to TRBD1. The CDR3 length is 14 residues. The germline gives CDR1 SGHRS, CDR2 YFSETQ. J gave up 2 bases and V 4 bases, and 0 bases lay outside the gene matches. The CDR3 loop reads CASSGTGGNYGYTF. As DNA, the CDR3 is TGCGCCAGCAGCGGGACAGGGGGCAACTATGGCTACACCTTC. Using reference TRBV5-1 and TRBJ1-2 for the parts outside the CDR3, the full variable domain is KAGVTQTPRYLIKTRGQQVTLSCSPISGHRSVSWYQQTPGQGLQFLFEYFSETQRNKGNFPGRFSGRQFSNSRSEMNVSTLELGDSALYLCASSGTGGNYGYTFGSGTRLTVV.

CDR3 sequence: CASSVAGLGETQYF. CDR3 DNA sequence: TGTGCCAGCAGCGTAGCTGGACTGGGAGAGACCCAGTACTTC. The rearrangement links TRBV9 to TRBJ2-5; a possible D gene is TRBD2 (5 bases). With 0 bases removed from V and 4 bases from J, the gap between germline ends came to 10 bases. CDR3 length equals 14 residues. Germline CDR1 reads SGDLS; CDR2 reads YYNGEE.

The genes are TRBV7-9 and TRBJ1-6, with 9 positions matching TRBD1. V lost 4 bases and J lost 7; bases outside the gene matches: 5. The CDR3 runs 15 residues. Germline assignment: CDR1 SEHNR and CDR2 FQNEAQ (reference sequence). CDR3 coding DNA: TGTGCCAGCAGCTCACAGGGGGCGAGGAATTCACCCCTCCACTTT. Protein product: CASSSQGARNSPLHF.

This chain links TRBV10-3 with TRBJ1-1; 8 nucleotides line up with TRBD1. With 11 bases clipped from V and 3 bases from J, the junction kept 5 bases outside the gene matches. The germline V gene has CDR1 ENHRY and CDR2 SYGVKD. CDR3 length: 12 amino acids. Here the CDR3 reads CASGTGDTEAFF. In DNA form, the CDR3 reads TGTGCCTCCGGGACAGGCGACACTGAAGCTTTCTTT.

This clone was seen a few times. This rearrangement joins TRBV4-3 to TRBJ1-1, with 8 bases fitting TRBD1. CDR1 is LGHNA, CDR2 YSLEER, per germline. V lost 6 bases to trimming and J lost 5 bases; unmatched junction nucleotides: 8. The CDR3 is made up of 14 amino acids. The CDR3 DNA follows: TGCGCCAGCAGGAACCAGGGGGCGAGTACTGAAGCTTTCTTT. Translating gives CASRNQGASTEAFF.

The chain links TRBV12-3 or TRBV12-4 to TRBJ1-5; D is unresolved. CDR3 length: 13 amino acids. Trimming cost V 8 bases and J 0 bases, with 8 bases left between them. Written as DNA, the CDR3 is TGTGCCAGCGAGGGATCTAGCAATCAGCCCCAGCATTTT. Translating it yields CASEGSSNQPQHF.

This clone has a count of ten or more. At the DNA level, this CDR3 is encoded by other sequences in the same sample as well. The chain is built from TRBV28 and TRBJ1-2, with D perhaps matching TRBD1 (5 bases). Germline CDR1 reads MDHEN; CDR2 reads SYDVKM. V lost 8 bases and J lost 1, with 8 bases in between. There are 12 residues in the CDR3. This chain's CDR3 is CASSQGNYGYTF. CDR3 bases: TGTGCCAGCTCCCAGGGTAACTATGGCTACACCTTC.

V and J are TRBV7-9 and TRBJ2-1; 12 bases map to TRBD2. J was trimmed by 8 bases and V by 5 bases; bases with no gene match: 13. The CDR3 loop spans 17 amino acids. Looked up from germline, CDR1 is SEHNR and CDR2 is FQNEAQ (reference sequence). CDR3 coding DNA: TGTGCCAGCAGCCCTATATTGACTAGCGGGAGTAGGGATGAGCAGTTCTTC. The encoded protein is CASSPILTSGSRDEQFF.

The rearrangement joins TRBV27 to TRBJ1-3; unclear D gene. The V gene's germline CDR1 is MNHEY and CDR2 SMNVEV (reference sequence). Deletions cut 1 base from V and 3 bases from J, with 10 bases between. The CDR3 spans 15 residues. The CDR3 DNA is TGTGCCAGCAGTTTATTTCCGGGAAGTGGAAACACCATATATTTT. It codes for CASSLFPGSGNTIYF.

This clone was seen ten or more times. The V and J genes are TRBV4-2 and TRBJ2-1; 8 nucleotides match TRBD2. The ends lost 4 bases at V and 10 bases at J; junction bases unmatched: 12. There are 15 residues in the CDR3. Germline loops: CDR1 LGHNA, CDR2 YNFKEQ. CDR3 protein: CASSPLPGLGSEQFF. DNA of the CDR3: TGTGCCAGCAGCCCGCTACCGGGACTAGGGAGCGAGCAGTTCTTC.